These 25 T cell receptor beta chains were all obtained from the same sample, sequenced in a study of OX40 agonist ivuxolimab in advanced cancers. Data came from immunoSEQ multiplex PCR; TCRdb stores just in-frame clones and leaves some out. Among around 64,000 clones listed, roughly four fifths were seen once. Source: CD4+ or CD8+ T cells sorted from blood, taken in a trial of the OX40 agonist ivuxolimab. These receptors were obtained from an adult with an advanced solid tumor such as melanoma, head and neck, liver or kidney cancer.

This chain's CDR3 is CASSVDLGNYEQYF. The CDR3 coding sequence is TGTGCCAGCAGCGTGGACCTGGGAAACTACGAGCAGTACTTC. The J gene is TRBJ2-7, the V gene TRBV9; D unresolved. V was trimmed by 2 bases and J by 3 bases, leaving 12 bases between them. Germline lookup yields CDR1 SGDLS and CDR2 YYNGEE. The CDR3 contains 14 residues. Full variable domain (outside the CDR3, taken from reference TRBV9 and TRBJ2-7): DSGVTQTPKHLITATGQRVTLRCSPRSGDLSVYWYQQSLDQGLQFLIQYYNGEERAKGNILERFSAQQFPDLHSELNLSSLELGDSALYFCASSVDLGNYEQYFGPGTRLTVT.

This chain uses TRBV6-4 with TRBJ2-2, with TRBD1 matching over 9 bases. CDR1 MRHNA and CDR2 SNTAGT come from the germline V gene. This CDR3 is 14 amino acids long. V lost 5 bases and J lost 4; bases outside the gene matches: 2. CDR3 sequence: CASSTDRGTGELFF. CDR3 nucleotide sequence: TGTGCCAGCAGTACGGACAGGGGCACCGGGGAGCTGTTTTTT.

This chain connects TRBV19 to TRBJ1-1; D possibly corresponds to TRBD1 (6 bases). This CDR3 comprises 15 residues. In germline, CDR1 is LNHDA, CDR2 SQIVND (reference sequence). Trimming took 0 bases from V and 4 from J, leaving 12 bases between them. The CDR3 region has the DNA TGTGCCAGTAGTATAGACCAGGGGACGGCCACTGAAGCTTTCTTT. Its protein is CASSIDQGTATEAFF.

The chain recombines TRBV5-4 with TRBJ2-7; 8 bases agree with TRBD1. This CDR3 has 16 residues. Germline CDR1 reads SGHNT; CDR2 reads YYREEE (reference sequence). V gave up 2 bases and J gave up 3 bases; unmatched junction bases: 10. DNA of the CDR3: TGTGCCAGCAGCTTACCGGGACAGGCCACGGACTACGAGCAGTACTTC. Encoded protein: CASSLPGQATDYEQYF.

Only a few counts were recorded for this clone. The V and J genes are TRBV7-2 and TRBJ2-2; D is undetermined. Between the trimmed V and J ends, which lost 1 base and 6 bases, there was a span of 9 bases. The CDR3 is 14 amino acids. Germline V gives CDR1 SGHTA, CDR2 FQGNSA. DNA of the CDR3: TGTGCCAGCAGCTTAGTTTTCTCTGCCGGGGAGCTGTTTTTT. Encoded protein: CASSLVFSAGELFF.

The chain joins TRBV25-1 to TRBJ1-5; D may be TRBD1 (5 bases). Trimming pared 1 base from V and 2 bases from J, leaving 18 bases between. Germline loops: CDR1 MGHDK, CDR2 SYGVNS. This CDR3 is built from 18 residues. The CDR3 DNA follows: TGTGCCAGCAGTGAATTAGGGGATTCTGGGGATGGCAATCAGCCCCAGCATTTT. It codes for CASSELGDSGDGNQPQHF.

Here the CDR3 DNA reads TGTGCCAGCAGCCAAGAAAGCGGGAGTGGGAAGACCCAGTACTTC. Its protein is CASSQESGSGKTQYF. V usage is TRBV4-2 and J usage is TRBJ2-5; 8 nucleotides align to TRBD2. V gave up 0 bases and J gave up 6 bases; unmatched junction bases: 6. CDR1 LGHNA and CDR2 YNFKEQ come from the germline V gene. The CDR3 consists of 15 residues.

The chain carries TRBV6-6 and TRBJ2-7, with D possibly being TRBD2 (5 bases). The CDR3 totals 11 residues. The germline gives CDR1 MNHNY, CDR2 SVGAGI (reference sequence). Trimming removed 7 bases from V and 4 bases from J, with 8 bases in between. CDR3 region: CASTEGYEQYF. The DNA for the CDR3 is TGTGCCAGCACCGAGGGTTACGAGCAGTACTTC.

Concerning this clone: Germline is not matched at one junction end, which may reflect a read error. V is TRBV6-5 and J is TRBJ1-1; a weak D match, TRBD1 (6 bases). CDR3 size: 12 residues. Germline lookup yields CDR1 MNHEY and CDR2 SVGAGI. CDR3 in DNA: TGTGCCAGCAGTCACACCGTCCTAGGGGGGACGTTT. Translating gives CASSHTVLGGTF.

This chain joins TRBV27 and TRBJ1-5; D call uncertain. From germline, CDR1 is MNHEY and CDR2 SMNVEV (reference sequence). The V and J ends lost 5 bases and 5 bases respectively, with 10 bases between them. This CDR3 region has 13 residues. Written as DNA, the CDR3 is TGTGCCAGCAGTCTCGGAGTTTATCAGCCCCAGCATTTT. Translated: CASSLGVYQPQHF.

The chain joins TRBV2 to TRBJ1-5, with 8 bases lining up with TRBD1. J was trimmed by 6 bases and V by 6 bases; bases with no gene match: 4. This CDR3 region has 13 residues. The V gene's germline CDR1 is SNHLY and CDR2 FYNNEI. Here the CDR3 reads CASSVDRGQPQHF. The CDR3 DNA reads as TGTGCCAGCAGCGTTGACAGGGGTCAGCCCCAGCATTTT.

The genes are TRBV14 and TRBJ2-7; D is perhaps TRBD1 or TRBD2 (5 bases each). The V gene lost 2 bases and the J gene lost 2 bases, with 13 bases spanning the gap. CDR1 is SGHDN and CDR2 is FVKESK in the germline V gene. The CDR3 runs 15 residues. CDR3 sequence: CASSQLVGGAYEQYF. The CDR3, as DNA: TGTGCCAGCAGCCAACTAGTTGGGGGAGCCTACGAGCAGTACTTC.

The chain joins TRBV19 to TRBJ2-5; a possible D gene is TRBD1 (5 bases). Germline CDR1 LNHDA, CDR2 SQIVND (reference sequence). V shed 7 bases and J shed 1 base, with 25 bases lying between them. The length of the CDR3 is 18 residues. This chain's CDR3 is CASTYRAFGHNSQETQYF. The DNA for the CDR3 is TGTGCCAGTACCTATAGGGCCTTCGGACACAACTCCCAAGAGACCCAGTACTTC.

This clone came up a few times. The rearrangement uses TRBV10-1 and TRBJ1-4; 9 positions agree with TRBD1. Unmatched junction bases numbered 2, after V lost 5 bases and J lost 7 bases. This CDR3 region has 13 residues. The germline V gene encodes CDR1 WNHNN and CDR2 SYGVQD (reference sequence). The CDR3 DNA follows: TGCGCCAGCAGTTCGGGACAGGGTGAAAAACTGTTTTTT. Protein product: CASSSGQGEKLFF.

The V gene is TRBV6-1, the J gene TRBJ2-7, with D unclear. Trimming took 5 bases from V and 3 from J, leaving 8 bases between them. CDR1 is MNHNS, CDR2 SASEGT, per germline. The CDR3 has 12 amino acids. The CDR3 here is CASSPDLYEQYF. The CDR3 bases are TGTGCCAGCAGTCCGGACCTCTACGAGCAGTACTTC.

The chain combines TRBV7-9 with TRBJ1-2; D might be TRBD1 (6 bases). The CDR3 has 14 residues. Germline assignment: CDR1 SEHNR and CDR2 FQNEAQ (reference sequence). V lost 11 bases and J lost 2, with 18 bases in between. CDR3 DNA sequence: TGTGCCGGTTACGAAACCGGGACAAACTATGGCTACACCTTC. Protein: CAGYETGTNYGYTF. Filled out from reference TRBV7-9 and TRBJ1-2, the complete variable domain reads DTGVSQNPRHKITKRGQNVTFRCDPISEHNRLYWYRQTLGQGPEFLTYFQNEAQLEKSRLLSDRFSAERPKGSFSTLEIQRTEQGDSAMYLCAGYETGTNYGYTFGSGTRLTVV.

The V and J genes are TRBV19 and TRBJ2-7; D possibly matches TRBD1 or TRBD2 (7 bases each). The germline V gene has CDR1 LNHDA and CDR2 SQIVND (reference sequence). V was cut by 7 bases and J by 1 base, with 17 bases left in between. The CDR3 is 15 residues long. CDR3 in amino acids: CASTLQGGGSYEQYF. As DNA, the CDR3 is TGTGCCAGTACCTTGCAGGGGGGGGGTTCCTACGAGCAGTACTTC. The variable domain in full, completed from reference TRBV19 and TRBJ2-7, reads DGGITQSPKYLFRKEGQNVTLSCEQNLNHDAMYWYRQDPGQGLRLIYYSQIVNDFQKGDIAEGYSVSREKKESFPLTVTSAQKNPTAFYLCASTLQGGGSYEQYFGPGTRLTVT.

The chain has TRBV4-1 and TRBJ2-2; D ambiguous. V dropped 1 base and J dropped 6 bases, with 6 bases sitting between them. CDR3 length equals 13 residues. Germline V lookup: CDR1 MGHRA, CDR2 YSYEKL. CDR3 sequence: CASSQGPPGELFF. The CDR3 nucleotides read TGCGCCAGCAGCCAAGGCCCCCCCGGGGAGCTGTTTTTT.

The rearrangement uses TRBV25-1 and TRBJ2-5; a weak D match, TRBD1 (5 bases). CDR1 and CDR2 (germline): MGHDK, SYGVNS. This CDR3 contains 16 residues. Trimming took 3 bases from V and 5 from J, leaving 19 bases between them. CDR3 protein: CASSDPRQGLQETQYF. The CDR3 nucleotides read TGTGCCAGCAGTGACCCCCGGCAGGGCCTCCAGGAGACCCAGTACTTC. The full variable domain, completed using reference TRBV25-1 and TRBJ2-5, is EADIYQTPRYLVIGTGKKITLECSQTMGHDKMYWYQQDPGMELHLIHYSYGVNSTEKGDLSSESTVSRIRTEHFPLTLESARPSHTSQYLCASSDPRQGLQETQYFGPGTRLLVL.

The rearrangement links TRBV7-9 to TRBJ2-4, with D possibly TRBD1 on 5 matching bases. The V gene lost 3 bases and the J gene lost 5 bases, with 8 bases spanning the gap. The CDR3 is made up of 13 amino acids. Per the germline V gene, CDR1 is SEHNR and CDR2 is FQNEAQ (reference sequence). The DNA for the CDR3 is TGTGCCAGCAGCTTTGGGGCGCAAAACATTCAGTACTTC. The encoded protein is CASSFGAQNIQYF. Full variable domain (rest looked up from reference TRBV7-9 and TRBJ2-4): DTGVSQNPRHKITKRGQNVTFRCDPISEHNRLYWYRQTLGQGPEFLTYFQNEAQLEKSRLLSDRFSAERPKGSFSTLEIQRTEQGDSAMYLCASSFGAQNIQYFGAGTRLSVL.

This chain joins TRBV18 and TRBJ1-2; no clear D gene. V was pared by 2 bases and J by 1 base, with 14 bases between. The CDR3 totals 16 residues. Germline CDR1 KGHSH, CDR2 LQKENI. The CDR3 nucleotides read TGTGCCAGCTCACCAACAGCGGCAGCTCATAACTATGGCTACACCTTC. This translates into CASSPTAAAHNYGYTF.

The chain carries TRBV2 and TRBJ1-6; D is perhaps TRBD1 (6 bases). The CDR3 runs 15 residues. The V end lost 1 base, the J end lost 4 bases, and 8 bases lay between the germline ends. Germline values: CDR1 SNHLY, CDR2 FYNNEI. CDR3 DNA sequence: TGTGCCAGCAGTGAAGGGACAGATTATAATTCACCCCTCCACTTT. It is translated as CASSEGTDYNSPLHF.

CDR3 in DNA: TGTGCCAGCAGCTCAGGGTTGGTCACCGGGGAGCTGTTTTTT. Translating it yields CASSSGLVTGELFF. J is TRBJ2-2 and V is TRBV13; D possibly corresponds to TRBD1 (5 bases). Trimming cost V 4 bases and J 4 bases, with 10 bases left between them. Germline loops: CDR1 PRHDT, CDR2 FYEKMQ (reference sequence). The CDR3 contains 14 residues. The full variable domain, with the rest looked up from reference TRBV13 and TRBJ2-2, is AAGVIQSPRHLIKEKRETATLKCYPIPRHDTVYWYQQGPGQDPQFLISFYEKMQSDKGSIPDRFSAQQFSDYHSELNMSSLELGDSALYFCASSSGLVTGELFFGEGSRLTVL.

The rearrangement joins TRBV2 to TRBJ2-7; 10 positions agree with TRBD1. Germline V CDR1 and CDR2: SNHLY, FYNNEI. The CDR3 is 14 residues long. V trimming: 5 bases; J trimming: 0 bases; junction bases outside the gene matches: 1. CDR3 bases: TGTGCCAGCAGTTGGACAGGGGGCTCCTACGAGCAGTACTTC. Encoded protein: CASSWTGGSYEQYF. The whole variable domain, remainder taken from reference TRBV2 and TRBJ2-7, is EPEVTQTPSHQVTQMGQEVILRCVPISNHLYFYWYRQILGQKVEFLVSFYNNEISEKSEIFDDQFSVERPDGSNFTLKIRSTKLEDSAMYFCASSWTGGSYEQYFGPGTRLTVT.

This clone was seen a few times. Within the sample, other DNA sequences also encode this same CDR3. The rearrangement links TRBV19 to TRBJ1-5; unclear D gene. The CDR3 covers 13 residues. Germline V gene sequence: CDR1 LNHDA, CDR2 SQIVND (reference sequence). The germline V and J ends were trimmed by 7 bases and 2 bases, with 9 bases remaining between them. DNA for the CDR3: TGTGCCAGTACCGGTAGCGGCAATCAGCCCCAGCATTTT. Protein product: CASTGSGNQPQHF. The entire variable domain, with the rest obtained from reference TRBV19 and TRBJ1-5, is as follows: DGGITQSPKYLFRKEGQNVTLSCEQNLNHDAMYWYRQDPGQGLRLIYYSQIVNDFQKGDIAEGYSVSREKKESFPLTVTSAQKNPTAFYLCASTGSGNQPQHFGDGTRLSIL.